This record concerns one T cell receptor (beta chain) sequence. TCRdb's table, derived via immunoSEQ multiplex PCR, lists solely in-frame clones and lacks some. This table has roughly 200,000 clones, approximately 86% appearing once. Trimming left V 3 bases short and J 4 bases short, with 15 bases between. CDR1 and CDR2 from the germline V gene are MNHEY and SMNVEV (reference sequence). CDR3 length: 15 residues. This entry is derived from a study of blood T cell repertoires in COVID-19. Assignment of participants to cohorts was predicated upon participant-reported clinical history. The specimen was PBMCs or T cells enriched from blood (not recorded which). This sequence was found in a woman in her 30s who had been exposed to COVID-19. The chain employs TRBV27 and TRBJ1-2, with D unclear. In nucleotides, the CDR3 is TGTGCCAGCAGTTTTCGGGCAGGTCGGGGCTATGGCTACACCTTC. Residues: CASSFRAGRGYGYTF.